Listed here are 3 T cell receptor beta chains from one sample, sequenced in a study of shared clonotypes between healthy human individuals. Terminally differentiated effector memory CD45RA+ cells were left out of the naive CD8 fraction, which was CD45RO-negative and positively selected for CCR7. TCRdb keeps only in-frame clones here, not all; method: immunoSEQ multiplex PCR. The table has nearly 600,000 clones, 95% seen once. What was sequenced was naive CD8+ T cells sorted from blood. Every receptor here comes from a woman younger than 45 in good health.

The rearrangement uses TRBV10-3 and TRBJ2-1, with D possibly being TRBD2 (5 bases). V lost 3 bases to trimming and J lost 3 bases, with 9 bases between them. Germline V CDR1 and CDR2: ENHRY, SYGVKD. The length of the CDR3 is 14 residues. CDR3: CAISDGGYYNEQFF. CDR3 DNA: TGTGCCATCAGTGACGGAGGATACTACAATGAGCAGTTCTTC.

The chain combines TRBV28 with TRBJ2-7, with 7 positions matching TRBD1. V gave up 5 bases and J gave up 5 bases; unmatched junction bases: 9. The CDR3 consists of 14 residues. Germline V gene lookup returns CDR1 MDHEN and CDR2 SYDVKM. This CDR3 reads CASSQPVTGNEQYF. CDR3 bases: TGTGCCAGCAGTCAACCCGTGACAGGGAACGAGCAGTACTTC.

In the case of this clone: The sample has other DNA sequences that encode this CDR3 too. CDR3 DNA sequence: TGTGCCTGGAGTTCGGGACTAGCGGGAGGGTACGAGCAGTACTTC. Its translation: CAWSSGLAGGYEQYF. The rearrangement uses TRBV30 and TRBJ2-7; 16 nucleotides agree with TRBD2. Germline V CDR1 and CDR2: GTSNPN, SVGIG (reference sequence). The CDR3 sequence is 15 residues long. V dropped 2 bases and J dropped 4; count of bases not matched to a gene: 2.